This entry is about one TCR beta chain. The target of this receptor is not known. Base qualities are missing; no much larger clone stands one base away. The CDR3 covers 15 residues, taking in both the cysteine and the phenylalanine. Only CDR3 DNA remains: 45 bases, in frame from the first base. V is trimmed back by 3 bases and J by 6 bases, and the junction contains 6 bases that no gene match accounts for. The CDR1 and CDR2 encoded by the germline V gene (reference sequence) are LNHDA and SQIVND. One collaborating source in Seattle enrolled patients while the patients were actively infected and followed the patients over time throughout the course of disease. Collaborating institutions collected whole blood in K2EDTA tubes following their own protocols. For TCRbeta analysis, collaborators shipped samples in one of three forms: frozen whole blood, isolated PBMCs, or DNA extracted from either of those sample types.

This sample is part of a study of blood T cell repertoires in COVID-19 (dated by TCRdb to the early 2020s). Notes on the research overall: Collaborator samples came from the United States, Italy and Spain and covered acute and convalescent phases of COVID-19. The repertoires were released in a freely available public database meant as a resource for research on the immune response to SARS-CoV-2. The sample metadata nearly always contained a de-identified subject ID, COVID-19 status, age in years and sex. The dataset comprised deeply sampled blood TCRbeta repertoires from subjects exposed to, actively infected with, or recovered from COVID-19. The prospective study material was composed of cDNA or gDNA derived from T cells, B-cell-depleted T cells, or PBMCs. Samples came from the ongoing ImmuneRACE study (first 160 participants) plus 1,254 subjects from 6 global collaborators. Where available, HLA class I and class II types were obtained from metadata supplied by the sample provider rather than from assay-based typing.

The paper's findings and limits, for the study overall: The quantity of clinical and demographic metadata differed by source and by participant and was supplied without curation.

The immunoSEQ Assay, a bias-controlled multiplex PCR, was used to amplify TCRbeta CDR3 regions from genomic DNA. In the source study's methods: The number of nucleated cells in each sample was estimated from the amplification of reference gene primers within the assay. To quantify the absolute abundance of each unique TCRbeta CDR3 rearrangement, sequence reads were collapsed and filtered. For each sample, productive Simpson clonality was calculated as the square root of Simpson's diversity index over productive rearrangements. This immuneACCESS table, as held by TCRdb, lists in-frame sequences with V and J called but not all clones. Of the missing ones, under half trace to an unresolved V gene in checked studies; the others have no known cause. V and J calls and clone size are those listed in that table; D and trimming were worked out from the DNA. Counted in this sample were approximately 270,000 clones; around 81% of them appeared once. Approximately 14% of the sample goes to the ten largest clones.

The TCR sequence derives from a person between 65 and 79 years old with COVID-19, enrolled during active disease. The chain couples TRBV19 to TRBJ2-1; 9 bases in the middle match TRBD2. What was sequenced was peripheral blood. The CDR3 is CASSIAGGPINEQFF. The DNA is TGTGCCAGTAGTATCGCGGGGGGGCCGATCAATGAGCAGTTCTTC.